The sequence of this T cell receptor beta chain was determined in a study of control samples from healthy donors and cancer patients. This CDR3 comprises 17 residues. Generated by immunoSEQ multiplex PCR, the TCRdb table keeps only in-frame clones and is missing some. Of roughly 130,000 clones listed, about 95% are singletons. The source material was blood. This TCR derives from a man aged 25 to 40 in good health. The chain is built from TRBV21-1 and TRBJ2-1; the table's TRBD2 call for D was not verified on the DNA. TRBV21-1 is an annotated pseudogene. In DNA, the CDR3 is TGTGCCAGCAGCCCCAGACTAGCGGGGAGCTCCTACAATGAGCAGTTCTTC. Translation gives CASSPRLAGSSYNEQFF.